This T cell receptor beta chain was identified in a study of cytomegalovirus exposure and HLA in healthy donors. Background on the study: Per a later analysis, the approximately 690 first-cohort and about 120 validation repertoires shared one platform.

The CDR3 has 14 amino acids. Per germline, CDR1 SEHNR and CDR2 FQNEAQ (reference sequence). Sequenced by immunoSEQ multiplex PCR; TCRdb stores in-frame clones only, minus some. The table lists 110,000 or so clones, about 91% of them singletons. As regards this clone: Germline is not matched at one junction end, which may reflect a read error.

This TCR was recovered from a man aged 18 to 30 in good health and CMV-seronegative. The chain uses TRBV7-9 and TRBJ2-1, with D perhaps TRBD2 (6 bases). Sequences were obtained from PBMCs. The DNA for the CDR3 is TGTGCCAGCAGCTTAGCGGGAGGAGGGAATGAGCAGCTCTTC. Its translation is CASSLAGGGNEQLF. Full variable domain (missing parts from reference TRBV7-9 and TRBJ2-1): DTGVSQNPRHKITKRGQNVTFRCDPISEHNRLYWYRQTLGQGPEFLTYFQNEAQLEKSRLLSDRFSAERPKGSFSTLEIQRTEQGDSAMYLCASSLAGGGNEQLFGPGTRLTVL.